The rows below give T cell receptor beta chains drawn from one sample of a study of shared clonotypes between healthy human individuals. The assay was immunoSEQ multiplex PCR, and TCRdb's table has in-frame clones only and misses some. The sample yields about 600,000 clones, 95% to 98% seen once. The sample comprised naive CD4+ T cells sorted from blood. Receptors were obtained from a woman aged 30 to 39 in good health. CDR3s include the opening cysteine and the closing phenylalanine or tryptophan. A D gene is named only where the DNA matches it firmly. Size tells how often a clone was seen (once, few, many) or the class of an expanded clone, and some rows leave it out.

clone_size j_call d_call v_call cdr3_nt cdr3_aa
- TRBJ1-3 - TRBV5-1 TGCGCCAGCAGCGCGGACTCTGGAAACACCATATATTTT CASSADSGNTIYF
once TRBJ2-7 TRBD2 TRBV28 TGTGCCAGCAGTACTAGCGGGATGGCATCCTACGAGCAGTACTTC CASSTSGMASYEQYF
- TRBJ2-5 - TRBV5-6 TGTGCCAGCAGCTTGGCTCGTCGGGGCCTCCAGTACTTC CASSLARRGLQYF
- TRBJ1-5 - TRBV7-2 TGTGCCAGCAGCCTCGTCGCGGGTCAGCCCCAGCATTTT CASSLVAGQPQHF
- TRBJ2-3 - TRBV10-1 TGCGCCAGCAGCCCAGGTTTCACAGATACGCAGTATTTT CASSPGFTDTQYF
once TRBJ2-4 - TRBV6-1 TGTGCCAGCAGTGAGGCCCTCGGGGGTGGCAAAAACATTCAGTACTTC CASSEALGGGKNIQYF
- TRBJ1-4 TRBD1 TRBV15 TGTGCCACCAGCAGAGAGGGACAGGGGGCAACTAATGAAAAACTGTTTTTT CATSREGQGATNEKLFF
- TRBJ2-7 - TRBV6-6 TGTGCCAGCAGCCTCGCTGGCGGACACGAGCAGTACTTC CASSLAGGHEQYF
- TRBJ2-1 TRBD1 TRBV6-1 TGTGCCAGCAGTGACAGGACAGGGGGTGGCAATGAGCAGTTCTTC CASSDRTGGGNEQFF
- TRBJ1-6 TRBD1 TRBV6-1 TGTGCCAGCAAGGAAGGGACAGGAAATTCACCCCTCCACTTT CASKEGTGNSPLHF
- TRBJ1-6 TRBD1 TRBV6-1 TGTGCCAGCAGGGCGGGACAGGGGAGTAATTCACCCCTCCACTTT CASRAGQGSNSPLHF
- TRBJ2-5 - TRBV18 TGTGCCAGCTCACCAGACAGCGAAGAGACCCAGTACTTC CASSPDSEETQYF
- TRBJ2-2 - TRBV9 TGTGCCAGCAGCGTAGTATCAAGCGGCAACACCGGGGAGCTGTTTTTT CASSVVSSGNTGELFF
once TRBJ1-1 - TRBV11-3 TGTGCCAGCAGCCTCACAGGGAACACTGAAGCTTTCTTT CASSLTGNTEAFF
- TRBJ2-1 - TRBV2 TGTGCCAGCAGTGTAGGGATAGCGGCCGCGCCGATGGAGCAGTTCTTC CASSVGIAAAPMEQFF
- TRBJ1-1 - TRBV27 TGTGCCAGCAGTTTGAGCAGGGTAAATTATCCGGCTGAAGCTTTCTTT CASSLSRVNYPAEAFF
once TRBJ2-1 - TRBV7-2 TGTGCCAGCACCCGACTAGCCTACAATGAGCAGTTCTTC CASTRLAYNEQFF
once TRBJ1-3 - TRBV29-1 TGCAGCGTTGAGGGGGCTGGAAACACCATATATTTT CSVEGAGNTIYF
- TRBJ2-1 TRBD2 TRBV9 TGTGCCAGCAGCGTCAGCGGGAGGGCTTTTGGTGAGCAGTTCTTC CASSVSGRAFGEQFF
once TRBJ1-3 - TRBV28 TGTGCCAGTCATAGCGGGGGTTCCTCTGGAAACACCATATATTTT CASHSGGSSGNTIYF
- TRBJ1-5 - TRBV2 TGTGCCAGCACCTCCGTAGGACCCCCGGAGTTGCCCCAGCATTTT CASTSVGPPELPQHF
- TRBJ2-1 TRBD2 TRBV6-5 TGTGCCAGCAGTTACGATAGCGGGAACTACAATGAGCAGTTCTTC CASSYDSGNYNEQFF
- TRBJ2-2 - TRBV19 TGTGCCAGTAGTATCGGCCTGGACACCGGGGAGCTGTTTTTT CASSIGLDTGELFF
- TRBJ1-1 - TRBV20-1 TGCAGTGCTAGTAGGGGCACTGAAGCTTTCTTT CSASRGTEAFF
- TRBJ2-1 TRBD2 TRBV4-2 TGTGCCAGCAGCCAAGAGGTTTCCGGAGGGACTAGCGGACCTGAGCAGTTCTTC CASSQEVSGGTSGPEQFF
once TRBJ1-3 - TRBV5-1 TGCGCCAGCAGCTTGGAGAGGGCAGGGCGAGGAAACACCATATATTTT CASSLERAGRGNTIYF
once TRBJ2-3 TRBD2 TRBV6-1 TGTGCCAGCAGTGAAGCGCGTATGCTAGCGGGGGCCTGGGATACGCAGTATTTT CASSEARMLAGAWDTQYF
- TRBJ2-1 TRBD2 TRBV5-5 TGTGCCAGCAGCTCGCAGAGGAGACTAGCGGGAGGAGAGAATGAGCAGTTCTTC CASSSQRRLAGGENEQFF
- TRBJ1-4 - TRBV11-1 TGTGCCAGCAGCTTAGGCGGTACTACAACTAATGAAAAACTGTTTTTT CASSLGGTTTNEKLFF
- TRBJ2-1 TRBD1 TRBV10-1 TGCGCCAGCAGCGGGACAGGGATTACGGATGAGCAGTTCTTC CASSGTGITDEQFF
- TRBJ2-5 - TRBV10-3 TGTGCCATCAGTGAGTCGCAGGGGCAAGAGACCCAGTACTTC CAISESQGQETQYF
- TRBJ2-1 TRBD2 TRBV29-1 TGCAGCGTTGAATGGGCGGAGGGGACTAGCGGGCTTGCCTACAATGAGCAGTTCTTC CSVEWAEGTSGLAYNEQFF
- TRBJ1-1 - TRBV5-1 TGCGCCAGCAGCTTGGGGTCGGTGGCGGGTTACACTGAAGCTTTCTTT CASSLGSVAGYTEAFF
- TRBJ2-2 - TRBV2 TGTGCCAGCACCCCTCAGGGGACTTCGAACACCGGGGAGCTGTTTTTT CASTPQGTSNTGELFF
once TRBJ1-5 - TRBV7-8 TGTGCCAGCAGCTTAGGGGGCCGTAGGACGCAGCCCCAGCATTTT CASSLGGRRTQPQHF
- TRBJ2-3 TRBD2 TRBV7-2 TGTGCCAGCAGCTTAAGGCTAGCGGGATTGCGAGATACGCAGTATTTT CASSLRLAGLRDTQYF
- TRBJ2-7 - TRBV5-1 TGCGCCAGCAGCGGGGAAGCCAGGCCCTCCTACGAGCAGTACTTC CASSGEARPSYEQYF
- TRBJ2-3 TRBD2 TRBV5-1 TGCGCCAGCAGCGCCGAGGGGGGACTAGTCCCAGATACGCAGTATTTT CASSAEGGLVPDTQYF
once TRBJ1-1 - TRBV10-2 TGCGCCAGCAGTGAGTCGGCGGACACTGAAGCTTTCTTT CASSESADTEAFF
- TRBJ2-2 - TRBV7-8 TGTGCCAGCAGCTTAGCCCCTCGGGGTAACACCGGGGAGCTGTTTTTT CASSLAPRGNTGELFF
- TRBJ2-7 - TRBV30 TGTGCCGCTAAGCTTTCCTGGAGCGGGTACGAGCAGTACTTC CAAKLSWSGYEQYF
- TRBJ1-1 TRBD1 TRBV7-6 TGTGCCAGCAGCCAGGGACAGCAGAACACTGAAGCTTTCTTT CASSQGQQNTEAFF
- TRBJ2-1 - TRBV5-1 TGCGCCAGCAACCCGGCGTACTCCTACAATGAGCAGTTCTTC CASNPAYSYNEQFF
- TRBJ2-4 - TRBV5-6 TGTGCCAGCTGTAAGGAATCAGCCAAAAACATTCAGTACTTC CASCKESAKNIQYF
- TRBJ1-2 - TRBV27 TGTGCCAGCAGTCCGACGATCAACTATGGCTACACCTTC CASSPTINYGYTF
- TRBJ2-2 - TRBV9 TGTGCCAGCAGCGGGAAGAGCGTTAACACCGGGGAGCTGTTTTTT CASSGKSVNTGELFF
- TRBJ2-7 TRBD2 TRBV18 TGTGCCAGCTCACCAGTCAGGGGTGCTAGCGGGAACTACGAGCAGTACTTC CASSPVRGASGNYEQYF
- TRBJ1-2 TRBD1 TRBV9 TGTGCCAGCAGCCGGACAGGGTCTGGAGATAACTATGGCTACACCTTC CASSRTGSGDNYGYTF
- TRBJ1-2 TRBD1 TRBV6-1 TGTGCCAGCACCGACAGGGGGCTTGGCTACACCTTC CASTDRGLGYTF
- TRBJ1-6 TRBD1 TRBV7-8 TGTGCCAGCAGCTTATACAGGGGCTCTTCACCCCTCCACTTT CASSLYRGSSPLHF
- TRBJ2-3 - TRBV4-2 TGTGCCAGCAGCCAAGAAATGGCTACCCTAGATTTCACAGATACGCAGTATTTT CASSQEMATLDFTDTQYF
- TRBJ1-5 - TRBV9 TGTGCCAGCAGCCCAGGCCCCGATCAGCCCCAGCATTTT CASSPGPDQPQHF
- TRBJ2-3 TRBD1 TRBV10-3 TGTGCCATCAGTGAAGGGCAGGGGGCCGGGGATACGCAGTATTTT CAISEGQGAGDTQYF
- TRBJ2-5 - TRBV4-1 TGCGCCAGCAGCCAAGGGCCCGGAGGCGTGGAGACCCAGTACTTC CASSQGPGGVETQYF
- TRBJ2-1 - TRBV11-3 TGTGCCAGCAGCTCAGGGTTCGAGCAGTTCTTC CASSSGFEQFF
- TRBJ1-5 - TRBV4-1 TGCGCCAGCAGGGCCGCGAGCAATCAGCCCCAGCATTTT CASRAASNQPQHF
- TRBJ1-4 - TRBV6-6 TGTGCCAGCAGTTACTCATACAGGGATGAAGAAAAACTGTTTTTT CASSYSYRDEEKLFF